The 23 T cell receptor beta chains presented below share a single source sample, sequenced in a study of cytotoxic CD8 clonotypes in ibrutinib-treated CLL. Profiling relied on immunoSEQ multiplex PCR, and the TCRdb table lists in-frame clones only, not all of them. The sample lists around 77,000 clones, over 75% occurring once. This material consisted of PBMCs, taken at disease progression, from a patient treated with ibrutinib. These receptors came from a human donor with chronic lymphocytic leukemia.

In this sample, this clone turned up many times. The chain carries TRBV6-4 and TRBJ1-5; tentative D call: TRBD1 (5 bases). CDR3 length equals 13 residues. The ends were cut back, 4 bases at V and 4 bases at J, with 8 bases in the middle. The V gene's germline CDR1 is MRHNA and CDR2 SNTAGT. The CDR3 DNA follows: TGTGCCAGCAGTGTAGGGGAGAATCAGCCCCAGCATTTT. Translated: CASSVGENQPQHF.

The gene calls are TRBV4-1 and TRBJ1-2; D ambiguous. Germline loops: CDR1 MGHRA, CDR2 YSYEKL. The CDR3 extends over 11 amino acids. The V end lost 2 bases, the J end lost 6 bases, and 4 bases lay between the germline ends. For the CDR3, the DNA is TGCGCCAGCAGCCAATATAATGGCTACACCTTC. It is translated as CASSQYNGYTF.

As concerns this clone: This sample also contains other DNA sequences that code for the same CDR3. The chain combines TRBV10-3 with TRBJ2-1; D remains ambiguous. The germline gives CDR1 ENHRY, CDR2 SYGVKD. Trimming pared 1 base from V and 9 bases from J, leaving 4 bases between. The CDR3 loop spans 11 amino acids. DNA of the CDR3: TGTGCCATCAGTGAGTTAGGTGAGCAGTTCTTC. Its translation: CAISELGEQFF.

This chain joins TRBV6-5 and TRBJ1-1; no clear D gene. There are 14 residues in the CDR3. Looked up from germline, CDR1 is MNHEY and CDR2 is SVGAGI. Between the trimmed V and J ends, which lost 2 bases and 9 bases, there was a span of 16 bases. The DNA of the CDR3 is TGTGCCAGCAGTTACGGGCAGTCCGACCTTAAAGCTTTCTTT. It codes for CASSYGQSDLKAFF.

The chain uses TRBV6-5 and TRBJ2-3; 9 bases agree with TRBD1. The CDR3 is made up of 16 amino acids. Germline values: CDR1 MNHEY, CDR2 SVGAGI. Losses at the gene ends were 2 bases for V and 1 base for J; bases not matched to a gene: 4. The CDR3 nucleotides read TGTGCCAGCAGTTACCCAGGGACAGGGCGCACAGATACGCAGTATTTT. Its protein is CASSYPGTGRTDTQYF.

The chain couples TRBV18 to TRBJ2-1; tentative D call: TRBD1 (5 bases). The CDR3 runs 13 residues. Trimming removed 5 bases at V and 7 bases at J, with 12 bases between. Per the germline V gene, CDR1 is KGHSH and CDR2 is LQKENI. The CDR3 DNA sequence: TGTGCCAGCTCAGCCAGGGATAGGAATGAGCAGTTCTTC. Protein: CASSARDRNEQFF.

The rearrangement uses TRBV29-1 and TRBJ1-2, with D possibly being TRBD1 (6 bases). V lost 0 bases to trimming and J lost 4 bases, with 15 bases between them. The germline CDR1 and CDR2 sequences are SQVTM and ANQGSEA. This CDR3 has 15 amino acids. CDR3 residues: CSVEDRGAQPYGYTF. The CDR3 nucleotides are TGCAGCGTTGAAGATAGGGGGGCTCAGCCCTATGGCTACACCTTC.

The V call is TRBV27, the J call TRBJ1-2, with a possible D match to TRBD1 (6 bases). V lost 6 bases to trimming and J lost 5 bases, with 28 bases between them. CDR1 is MNHEY, CDR2 SMNVEV, per germline (reference sequence). This CDR3 has 18 amino acids. In nucleotides, the CDR3 is TGTGCCAGCAGCCCAGTATTAGGGACATCGCTAACGGGTTATGGCTACACCTTC. Its protein is CASSPVLGTSLTGYGYTF.

The rearrangement links TRBV6-1 to TRBJ1-2; no definite D call. V lost 4 bases, J lost 2 bases, and 11 bases lay in between. The CDR3 length is 14 residues. The germline gives CDR1 MNHNS, CDR2 SASEGT. CDR3 nucleotides: TGTGCCAGCAGTGGTCCCACCGCGAACTATGGCTACACCTTC. It specifies CASSGPTANYGYTF.

In nucleotides, the CDR3 is TGTGCCAGCAGACCTTCTATAGCGACTGAAGCTTTCTTT. The encoded protein is CASRPSIATEAFF. The V gene is TRBV2, the J gene TRBJ1-1, with D hard to call. The ends were cut back, 6 bases at V and 5 bases at J, with 13 bases in the middle. Germline-derived CDR1 and CDR2 are SNHLY and FYNNEI. The CDR3 contains 13 residues.

This chain uses TRBV16 with TRBJ1-2; 7 nucleotides match TRBD1. CDR1 is KGHSY and CDR2 is FQNENV in the germline V gene. CDR3 size: 16 residues. V lost 0 bases and J lost 8; bases outside the gene matches: 12. DNA of the CDR3: TGTGCCAGCAGCCAATCCCAACAGGGGAGGTCTTTGGGCTACACCTTC. Its protein is CASSQSQQGRSLGYTF.

The rearrangement joins TRBV5-1 to TRBJ2-3, with 15 bases fitting TRBD2. Germline loops: CDR1 SGHRS, CDR2 YFSETQ. This CDR3 is built from 16 residues. V was clipped by 4 bases and J by 3 bases; unmatched bases: 3. The CDR3 here is CASSRGLAGGTDTQYF. The CDR3 region has the DNA TGCGCCAGCAGCAGGGGACTAGCGGGAGGAACAGATACGCAGTATTTT.

This clone is medium-sized (0.01 to 0.1%) by share. The chain carries TRBV28 and TRBJ2-5; D unresolved. V lost 2 bases to trimming and J lost 0 bases, with 10 bases between them. Germline loops: CDR1 MDHEN, CDR2 SYDVKM. The CDR3 covers 15 residues. The CDR3 region has the DNA TGTGCCAGCAGTTTAATGGGCAGGAACCAAGAGACCCAGTACTTC. It is translated as CASSLMGRNQETQYF. Full variable domain (outside the CDR3, taken from reference TRBV28 and TRBJ2-5): DVKVTQSSRYLVKRTGEKVFLECVQDMDHENMFWYRQDPGLGLRLIYFSYDVKMKEKGDIPEGYSVSREKKERFSLILESASTNQTSMYLCASSLMGRNQETQYFGPGTRLLVL.

This rearrangement joins TRBV1 to TRBJ2-2; no DNA check was done on the table's D call, TRBD2. TRBV1 represents a pseudogene. CDR3 length equals 16 residues. The CDR3 region is CTSSLGKRGNTGELFF. The CDR3 DNA reads TGCACCAGCAGCCTCGGAAAGCGGGGGAACACCGGGGAGCTGTTTTTT.

V is TRBV2 and J is TRBJ2-7; 8 bases fit TRBD1. This CDR3 is 13 amino acids long. Germline-derived CDR1 and CDR2 are SNHLY and FYNNEI. J was trimmed by 1 base and V by 7 bases; bases with no gene match: 3. CDR3 DNA sequence: TGTGCCAGCATGGGGGACAGGTCCTACGAGCAGTACTTC. It yields the protein CASMGDRSYEQYF.

The CDR3 nucleotides are TGTGCCATCAGTGGAGACAGGGGTTGGGATCAGCCCCAGCATTTT. It is translated as CAISGDRGWDQPQHF. The gene calls are TRBV10-3 and TRBJ1-5, with 8 bases aligning to TRBD1. V dropped 4 bases and J dropped 5; count of bases not matched to a gene: 7. The CDR3 extends over 15 amino acids. Germline V lookup: CDR1 ENHRY, CDR2 SYGVKD.

V usage is TRBV27 and J usage is TRBJ2-3, with D uncertain. CDR1 and CDR2 (germline): MNHEY, SMNVEV (reference sequence). The V end was cut by 2 bases, the J end by 2 bases, with 11 bases between. The CDR3 has 15 amino acids. The CDR3 sequence is CASSLAPKITDTQYF. The CDR3 bases are TGTGCCAGCAGTTTAGCACCCAAGATCACAGATACGCAGTATTTT.

The rearrangement uses TRBV27 and TRBJ2-1; D unclear. The CDR3 consists of 15 residues. V was pared by 1 base and J by 0 bases, with 7 bases between. The germline CDR1 and CDR2 sequences are MNHEY and SMNVEV (reference sequence). The DNA of the CDR3 is TGTGCCAGCAGTTTATGGCCGGGCTCCTACAATGAGCAGTTCTTC. Protein product: CASSLWPGSYNEQFF.

The chain links TRBV18 to TRBJ2-4, with D uncertain. The CDR3 length is 14 residues. Trimming shortened V by 2 bases and J by 2 bases, and 7 bases separated the two germline ends. CDR1 is KGHSH, CDR2 LQKENI, per germline. This CDR3 reads CASSPGLPKNIQYF. CDR3 nucleotide sequence: TGTGCCAGCTCACCAGGGCTACCCAAAAACATTCAGTACTTC.

The rearrangement links TRBV6-5 to TRBJ1-1, with unresolved D. CDR3 length: 13 residues. Trimming pared 7 bases from V and 0 bases from J, leaving 9 bases between. From germline, CDR1 is MNHEY and CDR2 SVGAGI. The DNA of the CDR3 is TGTGCCAGCATTGCATTCATGAACACTGAAGCTTTCTTT. This translates into CASIAFMNTEAFF.

This clone appeared once. The genes are TRBV28 and TRBJ1-5; no clear D gene. The V and J ends lost 3 bases and 4 bases respectively, with 10 bases between them. The germline CDR1 and CDR2 sequences are MDHEN and SYDVKM. This CDR3 region has 14 residues. The CDR3 DNA is TGTGCCAGCAGTTTCCGACGGAGTAATCAGCCCCAGCATTTT. Its translation: CASSFRRSNQPQHF.

The rearrangement joins TRBV7-6 to TRBJ2-7; tentatively, D is TRBD2 (5 bases). CDR3 length: 16 amino acids. Trimming removed 1 base at V and 0 bases at J, with 13 bases between. Germline V gene lookup returns CDR1 SGHVS and CDR2 FNYEAQ. This CDR3 is CASSLVGGESSYEQYF. The DNA for the CDR3 is TGTGCCAGCAGCTTAGTTGGAGGCGAAAGCTCCTACGAGCAGTACTTC.

The table lists this clone with a count of one. This chain connects TRBV27 to TRBJ2-7; D gene unclear. V was shortened by 1 base and J by 7 bases, with 11 bases between the two germline ends. The CDR3 length is 13 residues. Germline CDR1 reads MNHEY; CDR2 reads SMNVEV (reference sequence). The CDR3 coding sequence is TGTGCCAGCAGTTTATATTGGGGTAGTGAGCAGTACTTC. As protein: CASSLYWGSEQYF.